The 18 T cell receptor beta chains presented below share a single source sample, sequenced in a study of cytomegalovirus exposure and HLA in healthy donors. PCR involved 60 Vbeta and 13 Jbeta primers. The data were produced by immunoSEQ multiplex PCR, yet TCRdb's version contains in-frame clones alone and is incomplete. Of a few hundred thousand clones listed, about 80% were seen once; the top ten hold 0.3%. The source material was PBMCs. The receptors originated from a girl aged 2 to 9 in good health and CMV-seronegative.

The chain combines TRBV7-3 with TRBJ2-1, with 11 bases lining up with TRBD2. V trimming: 2 bases; J trimming: 9 bases; junction bases outside the gene matches: 12. This CDR3 region has 17 residues. Per the germline V gene, CDR1 is SGHTA and CDR2 is FQGTGA. CDR3 bases: TGTGCCAGCAGCTTAGTACTAGCGGGGGCAGGGGGGATTGAGCAGTTCTTC. It is translated as CASSLVLAGAGGIEQFF.

The J gene is TRBJ2-3, the V gene TRBV28; D is possibly TRBD1 (5 bases). CDR3 length: 15 residues. With 2 bases removed from V and 6 bases from J, the gap between germline ends came to 15 bases. CDR1 and CDR2 (germline): MDHEN, SYDVKM. CDR3 nucleotide sequence: TGTGCCAGCAGTTTAGGGGCTACGATGAGGGATACGCAGTATTTT. Translation gives CASSLGATMRDTQYF.

The chain is built from TRBV13 and TRBJ2-2, with 13 bases that match TRBD2. Germline CDR1 is PRHDT and CDR2 is FYEKMQ (reference sequence). Germline trimming cut 4 bases from V and 7 bases from J; bases unmatched to any gene: 12. The CDR3 sequence is 18 residues long. Here the CDR3 DNA reads TGTGCCAGCAGCTCGTGGGATGGACTAGCGGGAGAATACGGGGAGCTGTTTTTT. It translates to CASSSWDGLAGEYGELFF.

The chain combines TRBV28 with TRBJ2-7, with 7 bases lining up with TRBD1. Germline loops: CDR1 MDHEN, CDR2 SYDVKM. The CDR3 is 14 amino acids. V shed 6 bases, J shed 3 bases, and the junction held 8 bases outside the gene matches. CDR3 nucleotides: TGTGCCAGCAGCGTGACAGGGAAGGGCTACGAGCAGTACTTC. Its protein is CASSVTGKGYEQYF.

This clone was picked up a small number of times. The gene calls are TRBV11-1 and TRBJ2-7; no reliable D call. CDR1 SGHAT and CDR2 FQDESV come from the germline V gene (reference sequence). With 3 bases removed from V and 4 bases from J, the gap between germline ends came to 10 bases. The CDR3 spans 13 residues. CDR3 sequence: CASSFAGSYEQYF. CDR3 sequence (DNA): TGTGCCAGCAGCTTCGCAGGAAGTTACGAGCAGTACTTC.

V is TRBV9 and J is TRBJ2-6; D is uncertain. The CDR3 sequence is 12 residues long. Germline CDR1 SGDLS, CDR2 YYNGEE. Trimming cost V 7 bases and J 4 bases, with 6 bases left between them. CDR3 bases: TGTGCCAGCTCCGGGGGGGCCAACGTCCTGACTTTC. It codes for CASSGGANVLTF.

The rearrangement uses TRBV28 and TRBJ1-4; no clear D. CDR3 length: 14 amino acids. CDR1 and CDR2 (germline): MDHEN, SYDVKM. Trimming removed 6 bases at V and 0 bases at J, with 8 bases between. This CDR3 is CASSKTPTNEKLFF. The CDR3 coding sequence is TGTGCCAGCAGCAAAACTCCAACTAATGAAAAACTGTTTTTT.

This clone was counted a few times. The chain combines TRBV19 with TRBJ1-1; 11 bases match TRBD1. The germline gives CDR1 LNHDA, CDR2 SQIVND (reference sequence). V shed 5 bases, J shed 4 bases, and the junction held 3 bases outside the gene matches. The CDR3 contains 14 residues. This CDR3 is CASSPGTGGTEAFF. The CDR3 coding sequence is TGTGCCAGTAGTCCCGGGACAGGGGGCACTGAAGCTTTCTTT.

The rearrangement uses TRBV5-4 and TRBJ2-7, with 7 bases lining up with TRBD1. Germline V CDR1 and CDR2: SGHNT, YYREEE (reference sequence). The CDR3 has 13 residues. V shed 1 base, J shed 5 bases, and the junction held 3 bases outside the gene matches. The CDR3 DNA is TGTGCCAGCAGCTTGCAGGGGGTTGACGAGCAGTACTTC. Its protein product is CASSLQGVDEQYF.

V gene TRBV28 combines with J gene TRBJ1-1; 8 positions match TRBD1. V dropped 1 base and J dropped 11; count of bases not matched to a gene: 12. CDR1 MDHEN and CDR2 SYDVKM come from the germline V gene. The CDR3 is 15 residues long. The CDR3 region has the DNA TGTGCCAGCAGTTTATCTGTGGAAGACAGGGGAGGGGCTTTCTTT. Translating gives CASSLSVEDRGGAFF.

About this clone: This is likely a read error, given that the CDR3 carries no conserved phenylalanine or tryptophan at its end. This chain joins TRBV7-9 and TRBJ1-1; possibly TRBD1 for D (5 bases). This CDR3 contains 15 residues. The V gene lost 2 bases and the J gene lost 4 bases, with 14 bases spanning the gap. The germline gives CDR1 SEHNR, CDR2 FQNEAQ (reference sequence). CDR3 nucleotides: TGTGCCAGCAGCTTACACCCCAGGGCAGTCACTGAAGCTTTCCTT. Translating it yields CASSLHPRAVTEAFL.

The CDR3 sequence is CAWSQGAGEKLFF. The CDR3 DNA follows: TGTGCCTGGAGCCAGGGGGCAGGGGAAAAACTGTTTTTT. The chain employs TRBV30 and TRBJ1-4, with 8 bases matching TRBD1. V gave up 3 bases and J gave up 8 bases; unmatched junction bases: 5. Germline V gene lookup returns CDR1 GTSNPN and CDR2 SVGIG (reference sequence). The CDR3 spans 13 residues.

The gene calls are TRBV28 and TRBJ2-7; 9 bases are shared with TRBD1. The CDR3 has 11 residues. CDR1 is MDHEN and CDR2 is SYDVKM in the germline V gene. The ends lost 6 bases at V and 7 bases at J; junction bases unmatched: 1. DNA for the CDR3: TGTGCCAGCAGCGGGACAGGGGAGCAGTACTTC. Residues: CASSGTGEQYF. Full variable domain (rest looked up from reference TRBV28 and TRBJ2-7): DVKVTQSSRYLVKRTGEKVFLECVQDMDHENMFWYRQDPGLGLRLIYFSYDVKMKEKGDIPEGYSVSREKKERFSLILESASTNQTSMYLCASSGTGEQYFGPGTRLTVT.

This rearrangement joins TRBV19 to TRBJ2-7, with D unresolved. Germline-derived CDR1 and CDR2 are LNHDA and SQIVND (reference sequence). The CDR3 sequence is 14 residues long. Trimming removed 6 bases from V and 3 bases from J, with 15 bases in between. CDR3 in amino acids: CASSPDPLYYEQYF. CDR3 coding DNA: TGTGCCAGTAGCCCAGATCCGCTTTACTACGAGCAGTACTTC.

The chain has TRBV5-4 and TRBJ2-7; TRBD1 aligns across 11 bases. Germline assignment: CDR1 SGHNT and CDR2 YYREEE (reference sequence). The CDR3 has 15 residues. V lost 0 bases, J lost 5 bases, and 4 bases stayed unmatched. The CDR3 nucleotides read TGTGCCAGCAGCTTGGCTCGGACAGGGGGCAACGAGCAGTACTTC. Its protein product is CASSLARTGGNEQYF.

This chain links TRBV6-5 with TRBJ1-5; 11 nucleotides match TRBD1. After removal of 4 bases from V and 6 bases from J, the junction contained 5 bases not matched to a gene. The CDR3 has 15 amino acids. Per germline, CDR1 MNHEY and CDR2 SVGAGI. CDR3 amino acids: CASSLGTGGSQPQHF. The CDR3 DNA sequence: TGTGCCAGCAGTTTAGGGACAGGGGGAAGTCAGCCCCAGCATTTT.

Here the CDR3 reads CASSTDVLTGGSTEAFF. CDR3 coding DNA: TGTGCCAGCAGTACCGACGTACTGACAGGGGGCAGTACTGAAGCTTTCTTT. The V and J genes are TRBV28 and TRBJ1-1; 10 positions agree with TRBD1. Losses at the gene ends were 5 bases for V and 5 bases for J; bases not matched to a gene: 14. Germline values: CDR1 MDHEN, CDR2 SYDVKM. There are 17 residues in the CDR3.

The CDR3 protein is CASSSTGSYGYTF. DNA of the CDR3: TGTGCCAGCAGTTCGACAGGCAGCTATGGCTACACCTTC. The chain carries TRBV27 and TRBJ1-2, with a tentative D call TRBD1 (6 bases). With 4 bases removed from V and 4 bases from J, the gap between germline ends came to 10 bases. The CDR3 has 13 residues. The germline V gene encodes CDR1 MNHEY and CDR2 SMNVEV (reference sequence).